This TCR beta chain was profiled in a study of blood T cells in healthy people across ages. Broader study findings: Roughly linear declines in TCR beta diversity per million T cells occurred with age. There were more naive CD4+ cells and higher diversity in long-lived donors than in aged donors. The lack of PBMC sorting stopped any conclusive naive versus antigen-experienced comparison.

With a J-beta primer mix and a sample-barcoded 5' primer, a second PCR ran about 6 to 11 cycles. TCRdb used MiXCR to reprocess the 5' RACE reads, holding one entry per CDR3 protein. The sample contains about 1.6 million distinct CDR3 sequences, about 35% of which appear only once. As for this clonotype: As yet, its antigen is unknown.

Germline loops: CDR1 LNHNV, CDR2 YYDKDF (reference sequence). The V segment lost 1 base and the J segment 4 bases; nucleotides outside the gene matches: 0. CDR3 length: 14 amino acids. Input material: blood. V is TRBV15 and J is TRBJ1-3; 8 positions agree with TRBD1. This TCR was sampled from a woman in her thirties in good health. The CDR3 is CATSRGTGGNTIYF. CDR3 bases: TGTGCCACCAGCAGAGGGACAGGGGGAAACACCATATATTTT.